This T cell receptor beta chain was sequenced in a study of blood T cell repertoires in COVID-19. As for the study in general: The samples span acute and convalescent COVID-19 from the United States, Italy and Spain. The analysed material was cDNA or gDNA that came from T cells, B-cell-depleted T cells, or PBMCs.

V gave up 4 bases and J gave up 2 bases, with 6 bases separating them. CDR3 length: 13 amino acids. Germline V gives CDR1 SGHTA, CDR2 FQGNSA. Generated by immunoSEQ multiplex PCR, the TCRdb table keeps only in-frame clones and is missing some. The table lists approximately 32,000 clones, around 90% of them singletons, with approximately 24% in the top ten. The TCR originated in a human donor in a cohort sampled during active COVID-19. The sample consisted of peripheral blood. This chain uses TRBV7-2 with TRBJ2-1; the D is unclear. CDR3 sequence: CASSYSAYNEQFF. The CDR3 DNA is TGTGCCAGCAGCTATAGTGCCTACAATGAGCAGTTCTTC. The whole variable domain, filled in from reference TRBV7-2 and TRBJ2-1, reads GAGVSQSPSNKVTEKGKDVELRCDPISGHTALYWYRQSLGQGLEFLIYFQGNSAPDKSGLPSDRFSAERTGGSVSTLTIQRTQQEDSAVYLCASSYSAYNEQFFGPGTRLTVL.